These 9 T cell receptor beta chains were all obtained from the same sample, sequenced in a study of human T cells and chemical hapten exposure. MiXCR was run by TCRdb on the RACE reads, yielding one entry per CDR3 protein. The table records a few hundred thousand distinct CDR3 sequences, 6% to 7% of them present only once. The time point here: patch test 2, 6 weeks after DPC sensitization. The treatment is: therapeutic diphenylcyclopropenone sensitization with weekly scalp DPC. The source material was whole blood, sampled in connection with sensitization to the hapten diphenylcyclopropenone (DPC). These receptors originate from a young woman with alopecia areata. Some clones in this sample may be carry-over from other donors' samples.

J is TRBJ1-3 and V is TRBV5-6; no firm D call. The CDR3 runs 14 residues. CDR1 SGHDT and CDR2 YYEEEE come from the germline V gene. Trimming pared 0 bases from V and 6 bases from J, leaving 10 bases between. DNA for the CDR3: TGTGCCAGCAGCTTGGGGGCCGAGCCAAACACCATATATTTT. Translated, it gives CASSLGAEPNTIYF.

At least ten counts were recorded for this clonotype. The chain employs TRBV7-9 and TRBJ1-6; D perhaps matches TRBD1 (6 bases). Trimming removed 4 bases at V and 4 bases at J, with 8 bases between. CDR1 is SEHNR and CDR2 is FQNEAQ in the germline V gene (reference sequence). This CDR3 has 14 amino acids. The CDR3 sequence: CASSSGQYNSPLHF. CDR3 nucleotides: TGTGCCAGCAGCTCCGGACAGTATAATTCACCCCTCCACTTT.

In its sample, this clonotype was seen many times. The chain combines TRBV4-1 with TRBJ1-4; D is uncertain. This CDR3 is built from 15 residues. V was shortened by 3 bases and J by 4 bases, with 12 bases between the two germline ends. The germline CDR1 and CDR2 sequences are MGHRA and YSYEKL. The CDR3 DNA sequence: TGCGCCAGCAGCCATCCGGGGTCAGATAATGAAAAACTGTTTTTT. Protein product: CASSHPGSDNEKLFF.

This sequence joins TRBV6-2 or TRBV6-3 and TRBJ2-1; a possible D gene is TRBD2 (6 bases). Germline V gene sequence: CDR1 MNHEY, CDR2 SVGEGT. V was trimmed by 6 bases and J by 4 bases, leaving 19 bases between them. This CDR3 comprises 16 residues. The CDR3 DNA follows: TGTGCCAGCAGAGATGAAGCGGGTGTAAGGTACAATGAGCAGTTCTTC. It is translated as CASRDEAGVRYNEQFF.

This clonotype was picked up a small number of times. This chain links TRBV6-5 with TRBJ2-5, with 9 bases identical to TRBD2. V gave up 6 bases and J gave up 2 bases; unmatched junction bases: 4. The CDR3 is 14 residues long. The V gene's germline CDR1 is MNHEY and CDR2 SVGAGI. The CDR3 region is CASSIAGDQETQYF. CDR3 in DNA: TGTGCCAGCAGCATAGCGGGGGATCAAGAGACCCAGTACTTC.

This clonotype was counted at least ten times. V gene TRBV6-2 or TRBV6-3 combines with J gene TRBJ2-6; TRBD1 aligns across 8 bases. Germline trimming cut 6 bases from V and 0 bases from J; bases unmatched to any gene: 13. Germline V gene data show CDR1 as MNHEY and CDR2 as SVGEGT. The CDR3 spans 19 residues. CDR3 residues: CASRTLLTGARSGANVLTF. The CDR3 region has the DNA TGTGCCAGCAGAACTCTATTGACAGGGGCCCGCTCTGGGGCCAACGTCCTGACTTTC.

This clonotype was seen more than once but under ten times. V usage is TRBV27 and J usage is TRBJ2-5; D possibly corresponds to TRBD1 (6 bases). Per germline, CDR1 MNHEY and CDR2 SMNVEV (reference sequence). The CDR3 covers 14 residues. CDR3 DNA: TGTGTTCGAAACCGGGACACCTTACAAGAGACCCAGTACTTC. Its protein is CVRNRDTLQETQYF.

This clonotype occurred many times. The chain employs TRBV6-1 and TRBJ1-2; TRBD1 agrees at 11 bases. The germline V gene encodes CDR1 MNHNS and CDR2 SASEGT. The V gene end was trimmed by 7 bases and the J gene end by 6 bases; junction bases not matched to a gene: 4. The CDR3 has 13 amino acids. The CDR3 DNA reads as TGTGCCAGCATGAGGACAGGGGGCGATGGCTACACCTTC. It specifies CASMRTGGDGYTF.

There are a few counts of this clonotype. The chain combines TRBV20-1 with TRBJ1-1; 10 bases align to TRBD1. Germline CDR1 and CDR2: DFQATT and SNEGSKA (reference sequence). V was clipped by 0 bases and J by 5 bases; unmatched bases: 6. This CDR3 region has 15 residues. The CDR3 DNA is TGCAGTGCTAGAGACGGACAGGGGGGAGAGACTGAAGCTTTCTTT. Residues: CSARDGQGGETEAFF.